This TCR beta chain was recorded in a study of blood T cells in healthy people across ages. Study-level findings and limits: A greater number of naive CD4+ cells and higher diversity distinguished long-lived donors from aged donors.

Every donor gave roughly 9.6 milliliters of peripheral blood. The CDR3 loop spans 13 amino acids. Trimming stripped 5 bases from V and 7 bases from J, with 11 bases between. Germline V gives CDR1 KGHSH, CDR2 LQKENI. In this sample, this clonotype turned up once. The target antigen is unknown. Primed by a sample-barcoded 5' primer and a J-beta primer mix, a second PCR proceeded for roughly 7 to 12 cycles. TCRdb reprocessed the 5' RACE reads via MiXCR and lists one record per CDR3 protein. This table holds a few hundred thousand distinct CDR3 sequences, approximately 30% found once. The source material was blood. This receptor was identified in a woman in her seventies in good health. V and J are TRBV18 and TRBJ1-4, with D uncertain. The CDR3 spells CASSSSGIEKLFF. The CDR3 DNA is TGTGCCAGCTCATCGTCGGGCATTGAAAAACTGTTTTTT.